This T cell receptor (beta chain) was profiled in a study of blood T cell repertoires in COVID-19. Looking at the study overall: The United States, Italy and Spain provided the acute and convalescent COVID-19 samples. The analysed material was cDNA or gDNA that came from T cells, B-cell-depleted T cells, or PBMCs.

The CDR3 extends over 12 residues, inclusive of both ends. Germline CDR1 is MNHEY and CDR2 is SMNVEV (reference sequence). Details on this clone: This CDR3 fails to terminate in the conserved phenylalanine or tryptophan, so it likely reflects a read error. The limits of the CDR3 on the DNA are not certain, so only TCRdb's listed CDR3 is given.

Original handling: The assay estimated nucleated cells by amplifying reference gene primers. Libraries were prepared by immunoSEQ multiplex PCR; TCRdb keeps only in-frame clonotypes and omits some of them. That table is the source of V, J and clone size, and D and trimming were worked out from the DNA. The sample includes 150,000 to 200,000 clones, approximately 88% of them seen just once. The sequencing sample was made of peripheral blood. The rearrangement uses TRBV27 and TRBJ2-7; whether TRBD1, the table's D call, matches the DNA was not checked. The TCR sequence derives from a man between 18 and 29 years old with active or convalescent COVID-19. CDR3 in amino acids: CASSSPSRTGKR.